This T cell receptor (beta chain) comes out of a study of T cell repertoires in cytomegalovirus infection. Turning to the study itself: Evidence of both CMV infection and a matching HLA type came from public TCR beta signatures. Overall study findings and caveats: Cumulated frequencies of public TCR beta families served to identify carriers of CMV plus the relevant HLA. The ex vivo response showed dominance by HLA-C-restricted CMV-specific TCR beta clonotypes.

The V end was cut by 6 bases, the J end by 4 bases, with 9 bases between. The length of the CDR3 is 12 residues. CDR1 is MNHNY and CDR2 is SVGAGI in the germline V gene (reference sequence). TCRdb re-derived calls from the reads in MiXCR, one entry per CDR3 protein. Of 560,000 or so distinct CDR3 sequences listed, approximately 16% are singletons. For this clonotype: What it binds is not known.

This TCR derives from a human donor in good health (CMV status not recorded). Some clones in this sample may be carry-over from other donors' samples. The sequencing sample was made of CD8+ T cells from PBMCs. The chain uses TRBV6-6 and TRBJ1-1, with D maybe TRBD1 (6 bases). This CDR3 is CASSRGFTEAFF. CDR3 bases: TGTGCCAGCAGCAGGGGTTTCACTGAAGCTTTCTTT.